Reported below is one T cell receptor beta chain. The CDR3 has 17 residues. Germline V CDR1 and CDR2: LNHNV, YYDKDF (reference sequence). V dropped 0 bases and J dropped 0; count of bases not matched to a gene: 7. Previously, flow cytometry had revealed CD8+CD57+ cell expansion in the patients chosen for sequencing. Prior therapy had not been administered to any patient at the time of blood sampling. It was genomic DNA that served as the template for profiling TCR beta VDJ and CDR3. Using its own MiXCR run on the reads, TCRdb lists one record per CDR3 protein. The sample contains some 200,000 distinct CDR3 sequences, less than 60% of which appear only once. This sample was taken from a study of CD8+CD57+ T cells in acquired aplastic anemia.

This clonotype was obtained from a human donor with aplastic anemia. What was sequenced was sorted CD4+, CD8+, or CD8+CD57+ T cells (not recorded which) from PBMCs. V gene TRBV15 combines with J gene TRBJ2-7; TRBD2 matches 8 bases. The CDR3 DNA is TGTGCCACCAGCAGAGATGGAGGCGGGGGGCACTCCTACGAGCAGTACTTC. Translated, it gives CATSRDGGGGHSYEQYF.